The sequence of this T cell receptor (beta chain) was determined in a study of T cell changes during pregnancy in multiple sclerosis. Sequenced by immunoSEQ multiplex PCR; TCRdb stores in-frame clones only, minus some. The data hold tens of thousands of clones, with around 90% observed a single time. With V trimmed by 5 bases and J by 4 bases, 5 bases remained unmatched. Germline V gene sequence: CDR1 LNHDA, CDR2 SQIVND (reference sequence). The CDR3 has 15 residues. This receptor was identified in a female donor with multiple sclerosis, enrolled in a pregnancy study. Sequencing used peripheral blood, obtained in the first trimester of pregnancy. V and J are TRBV19 and TRBJ2-2, with 9 bases matching TRBD2. As DNA, the CDR3 is TGTGCCAGTAGTCGTGATAGCGGGAGCACCGGGGAGCTGTTTTTT. It yields the protein CASSRDSGSTGELFF.